What follows is one T cell receptor beta chain and its context. This sample was included in a study of T cell changes during pregnancy in multiple sclerosis. Trimming took off 1 base at V and 4 bases at J, with 11 bases between the two ends. Germline V CDR1 and CDR2: LGHNA, YSLEER. This CDR3 contains 14 residues. Sequencing used immunoSEQ multiplex PCR; TCRdb keeps in-frame clones, though not all of them. This sample carries 50,000 to 65,000 clones, roughly nine tenths of them seen once, and the ten largest clones take less than 4%. The sequences come from CD8+ T cells from peripheral blood mononuclear cells, collected before pregnancy. This sequence originates from a female donor with multiple sclerosis, enrolled in a pregnancy study. The chain joins TRBV4-3 to TRBJ2-7, with D uncertain. CDR3 protein: CASSQGPVKYEQYF. As DNA, the CDR3 is TGCGCCAGCAGCCAAGGGCCAGTTAAGTACGAGCAGTACTTC.